Detailed here is one T cell receptor (beta chain). This entry comes from a study of regulatory T cells in long-lasting Graves disease. Sequencing libraries for TCR beta were prepared with iRepertoire HTBI primers and Arm-PCR of CDR3 regions. TCRdb redid the calling of the multiplex PCR reads with MiXCR, one entry per CDR3 protein. This table holds around 460,000 distinct CDR3 sequences, 20% to 25% found once. Time point reported: persistent/refractory GD, antithyroid drugs over 5 years with positive TRAb. RNA from PBMCs was the source of the TCR library. The CDR3 loop spans 15 amino acids. The germline V and J ends were trimmed by 5 bases and 0 bases, with 17 bases remaining between them. The germline V gene encodes CDR1 SQVTM and CDR2 ANQGSEA.

The source is a female donor with Graves disease. Specimen: peripheral blood mononuclear cells (PBMCs), collected when the disease was refractory, from a patient treated with antithyroid drugs. The rearrangement joins TRBV29-1 to TRBJ2-7; a possible D gene is TRBD1 (6 bases). This CDR3 reads CSVPLDRLSSYEQYF. The CDR3 DNA follows: TGCAGCGTTCCTCTCGACAGGCTCAGCTCCTACGAGCAGTACTTC.